This TCR beta chain was recovered during a study of Graves' ophthalmopathy and Graves' hyperthyroidism. The CDR3 is 15 residues long. The V end lost 0 bases, the J end lost 9 bases, and 17 bases lay between the germline ends. Germline-derived CDR1 and CDR2 are DFQATT and SNEGSKA (reference sequence). The authors amplified TCR beta CDR3 regions, and they did so from RNA transcripts for repertoire sequencing. Second-round multiplex PCR followed a first-round RT-PCR using HTBI primers. A single record per CDR3 protein comes from TCRdb applying MiXCR to the multiplex PCR reads. Of about 550,000 distinct CDR3 sequences listed, less than 45% were seen once; the top ten hold 3.5% to 5%. If patients had other autoimmune diseases, uncontrolled infections, pregnancy or lactation, they were excluded.

The chain employs TRBV20-1 and TRBJ2-2; D call uncertain. The sample comprised peripheral blood or thyroid tissue (not recorded which). The origin of this receptor is an adult man with Graves' hyperthyroidism. The CDR3, as DNA: TGCAGTGCTAGAGATCGTGGCGCGGCATCCTGGGAGCTGTTTTTT. It is translated as CSARDRGAASWELFF.